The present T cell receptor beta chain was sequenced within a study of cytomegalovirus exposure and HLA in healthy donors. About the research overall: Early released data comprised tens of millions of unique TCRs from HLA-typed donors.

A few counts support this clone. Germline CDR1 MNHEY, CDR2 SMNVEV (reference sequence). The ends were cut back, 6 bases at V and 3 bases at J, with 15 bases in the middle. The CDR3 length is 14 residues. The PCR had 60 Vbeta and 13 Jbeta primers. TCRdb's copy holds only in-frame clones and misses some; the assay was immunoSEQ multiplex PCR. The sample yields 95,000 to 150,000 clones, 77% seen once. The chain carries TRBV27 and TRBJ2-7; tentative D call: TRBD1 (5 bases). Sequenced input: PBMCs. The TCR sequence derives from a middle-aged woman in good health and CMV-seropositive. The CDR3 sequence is CASRSPDKVYEQYF. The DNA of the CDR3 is TGTGCCAGCAGGTCCCCGGACAAAGTCTACGAGCAGTACTTC.